This T cell receptor beta chain was retrieved from a study of T-cell reconstitution after alpha-beta-depleted transplantation in children. TCRbeta library preparation incorporated unique molecular identifiers. A single record per CDR3 protein comes from TCRdb applying MiXCR to the PCR reads. The sample holds roughly 490,000 distinct CDR3 sequences; over 10% are singletons and the top ten take about 15%. V was clipped by 6 bases and J by 3 bases; unmatched bases: 17. Germline lookup yields CDR1 MNHEY and CDR2 SVGEGT. CDR3 size: 18 residues. Source: PBMCs, mostly from graft donor cells, taken 180 days after TCRalphabeta/CD19-depleted stem cell transplant. The source is a female patient aged 2 to 10 who had a stem cell transplant for aplastic anemia, so the T cells may come from the graft donor. This chain connects TRBV6-2 or TRBV6-3 to TRBJ2-3; 8 bases are a match to TRBD1. The CDR3 loop reads CASRFGEDRARRTDTQYF. DNA of the CDR3: TGTGCCAGCAGGTTTGGGGAGGACAGGGCAAGGAGGACAGATACGCAGTATTTT.